This TCR beta chain was profiled in a study of T cells in Graves' hyperthyroidism and ophthalmopathy. Study-wide context: Upon initial diagnosis and before any treatment, peripheral blood was collected.

The V end lost 1 base, the J end lost 6 bases, and 16 bases lay between the germline ends. Germline values: CDR1 PRHDT, CDR2 FYEKMQ (reference sequence). The CDR3 length is 15 residues. Amplification targeted TCR beta CDR3 regions from RNA transcripts. During a first-round RT-PCR of the TCR CDR3, the HTBI primer set was used. A single record per CDR3 protein comes from TCRdb applying MiXCR to the multiplex PCR reads. Seen here are around 300,000 distinct CDR3 sequences, more than 10% observed once, and the top ten hold around 7.9%. Diagnoses were established using clinical symptoms, serum thyroxine and TRAb, thyroid ultrasound and orbital computed tomography. Any symptoms of ophthalmopathy came after the first hyperthyroidism diagnosis, from which the blood sample dates.

This receptor was taken from a woman in her twenties or thirties with Graves' hyperthyroidism that later progressed to Graves' ophthalmopathy. The sample was blood. V gene TRBV13 combines with J gene TRBJ2-7; D possibly corresponds to TRBD1 (5 bases). This chain's CDR3 is CASSLAPQGRGEQYF. In DNA, the CDR3 is TGTGCCAGCAGCTTAGCTCCCCAGGGAAGAGGCGAGCAGTACTTC.